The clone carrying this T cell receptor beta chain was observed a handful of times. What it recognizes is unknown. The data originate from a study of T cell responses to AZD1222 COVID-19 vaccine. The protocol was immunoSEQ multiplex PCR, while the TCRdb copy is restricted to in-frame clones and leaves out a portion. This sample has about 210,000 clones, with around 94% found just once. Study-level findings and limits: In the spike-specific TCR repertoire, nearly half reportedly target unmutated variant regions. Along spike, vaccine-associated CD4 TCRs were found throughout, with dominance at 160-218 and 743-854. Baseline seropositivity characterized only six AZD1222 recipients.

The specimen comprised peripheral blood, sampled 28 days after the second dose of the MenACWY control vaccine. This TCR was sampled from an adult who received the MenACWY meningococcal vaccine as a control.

This CDR3 reads CASSAGTSGLLNEQFF. CDR3 DNA sequence: TGTGCCAGCAGCGCCGGGACTAGCGGGTTGTTGAATGAGCAGTTCTTC. The rearrangement links TRBV7-9 to TRBJ2-1; TRBD2 agrees at 12 bases. The CDR3 runs to 16 residues. The germline V gene has CDR1 SEHNR and CDR2 FQNEAQ (reference sequence). V gave up 5 bases and J gave up 7 bases; unmatched junction bases: 9.